The T cell receptor (beta chain) under discussion was sequenced for a study of blood T cell repertoires in COVID-19. The CDR3 runs 13 residues. With V trimmed by 4 bases and J by 3 bases, 0 bases remained unmatched. Germline assignment: CDR1 LGHDT and CDR2 YNNKEL (reference sequence). On this clone: Other nucleotide sequences in the sample specify the same CDR3.

Those enrolled in Seattle joined during active infection and were followed longitudinally afterward. How the authors handled the data: Amplifying reference gene primers gave estimates of nucleated cell counts. Profiled with immunoSEQ multiplex PCR; TCRdb holds only in-frame clones, not every one. From that table come the V and J calls and clone size; the DNA was used to work out D and trimming. The table shows just under 350,000 clones, with about 88% occurring only once. The origin of this receptor is a woman in her seventies with COVID-19, enrolled during active disease. The V gene is TRBV3-1 (or the pseudogene TRBV3-2), the J gene TRBJ2-5, with TRBD1 matching over 9 bases. Sequences were obtained from peripheral blood. CDR3 protein: CASSRQGEETQYF. CDR3 sequence (DNA): TGTGCCAGCAGCCGACAGGGGGAAGAGACCCAGTACTTC.